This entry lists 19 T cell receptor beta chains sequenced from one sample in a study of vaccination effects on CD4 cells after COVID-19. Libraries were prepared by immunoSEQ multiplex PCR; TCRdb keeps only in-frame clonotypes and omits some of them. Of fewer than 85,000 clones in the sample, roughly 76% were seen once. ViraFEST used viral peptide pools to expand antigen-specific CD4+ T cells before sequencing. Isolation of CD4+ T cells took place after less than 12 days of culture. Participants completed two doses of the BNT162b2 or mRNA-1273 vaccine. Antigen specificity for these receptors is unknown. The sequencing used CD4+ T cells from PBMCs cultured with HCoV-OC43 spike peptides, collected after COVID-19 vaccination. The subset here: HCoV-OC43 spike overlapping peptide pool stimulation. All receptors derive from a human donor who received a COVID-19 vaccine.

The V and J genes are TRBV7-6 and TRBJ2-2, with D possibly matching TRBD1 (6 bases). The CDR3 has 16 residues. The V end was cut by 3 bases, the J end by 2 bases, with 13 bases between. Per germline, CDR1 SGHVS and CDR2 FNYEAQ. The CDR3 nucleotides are TGTGCCAGCAGCTTTACGCCAGGGGCTAACACCGGGGAGCTGTTTTTT. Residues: CASSFTPGANTGELFF.

DNA of the CDR3: TGTGCCAGCAGCTCCGGAGGGGTTTCCTACGAGCAGTACGTC. Translating gives CASSSGGVSYEQYV. The rearrangement joins TRBV11-3 to TRBJ2-7; D is perhaps TRBD2 (6 bases). V was shortened by 4 bases and J by 1 base, with 11 bases between the two germline ends. CDR3 length: 14 amino acids. The V gene's germline CDR1 is SGHNT and CDR2 YENEEA.

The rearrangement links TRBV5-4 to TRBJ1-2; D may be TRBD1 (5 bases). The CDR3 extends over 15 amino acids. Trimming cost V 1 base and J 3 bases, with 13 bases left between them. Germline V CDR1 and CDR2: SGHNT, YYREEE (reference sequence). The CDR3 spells CASSLSSGGDYGYTF. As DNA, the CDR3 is TGTGCCAGCAGCTTGTCTTCGGGGGGGGACTATGGCTACACCTTC.

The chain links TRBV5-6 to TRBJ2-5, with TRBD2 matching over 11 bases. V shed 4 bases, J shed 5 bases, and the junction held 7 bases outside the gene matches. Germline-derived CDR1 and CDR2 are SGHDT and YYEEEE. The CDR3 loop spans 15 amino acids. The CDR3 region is CASSGSGGAGETQYF. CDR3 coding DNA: TGTGCCAGCAGCGGTAGCGGGGGGGCCGGGGAGACCCAGTACTTC.

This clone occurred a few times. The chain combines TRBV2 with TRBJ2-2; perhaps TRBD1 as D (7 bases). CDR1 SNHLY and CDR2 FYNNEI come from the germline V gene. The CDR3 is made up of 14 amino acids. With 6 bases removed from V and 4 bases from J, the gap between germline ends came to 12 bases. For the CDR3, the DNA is TGTGCCAGCAGGCGGGACAGTTCCACCGGGGAGCTGTTTTTT. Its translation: CASRRDSSTGELFF.

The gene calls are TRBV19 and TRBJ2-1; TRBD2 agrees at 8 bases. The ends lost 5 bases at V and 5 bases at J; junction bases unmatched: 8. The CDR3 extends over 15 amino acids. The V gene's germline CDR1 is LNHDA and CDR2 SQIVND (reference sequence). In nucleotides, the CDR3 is TGTGCCAGTAGTCCGTCGGGGGGGGCCAACAATGAGCAGTTCTTC. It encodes CASSPSGGANNEQFF.

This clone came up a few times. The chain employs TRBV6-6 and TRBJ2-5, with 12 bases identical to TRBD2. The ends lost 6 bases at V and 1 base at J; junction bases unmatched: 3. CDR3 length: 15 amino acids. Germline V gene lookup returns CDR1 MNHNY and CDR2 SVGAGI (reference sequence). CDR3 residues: CASSRTSGAQETQYF. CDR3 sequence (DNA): TGTGCCAGCAGCCGGACTAGCGGGGCCCAAGAGACCCAGTACTTC.

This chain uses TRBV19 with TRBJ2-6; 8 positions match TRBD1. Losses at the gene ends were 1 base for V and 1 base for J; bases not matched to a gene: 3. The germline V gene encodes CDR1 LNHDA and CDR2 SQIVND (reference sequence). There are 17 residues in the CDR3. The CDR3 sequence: CASSIGQGASGANVLTF. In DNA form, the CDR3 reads TGTGCCAGTAGTATAGGGCAGGGGGCGTCTGGGGCCAACGTCCTGACTTTC.

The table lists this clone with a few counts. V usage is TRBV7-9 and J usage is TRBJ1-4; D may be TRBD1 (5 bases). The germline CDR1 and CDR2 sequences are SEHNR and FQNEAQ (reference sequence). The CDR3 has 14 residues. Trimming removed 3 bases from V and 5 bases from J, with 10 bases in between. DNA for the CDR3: TGTGCCAGCAGCTTTATGGGGGAAAATGAAAAACTGTTTTTT. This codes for CASSFMGENEKLFF.

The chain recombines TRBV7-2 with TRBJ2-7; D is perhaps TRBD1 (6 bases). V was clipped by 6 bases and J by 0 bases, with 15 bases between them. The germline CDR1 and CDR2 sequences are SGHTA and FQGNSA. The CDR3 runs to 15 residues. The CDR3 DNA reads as TGTGCCAGCAGTTCCGGTAGGGGGAGCTCCTACGAGCAGTACGTC. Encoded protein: CASSSGRGSSYEQYV.

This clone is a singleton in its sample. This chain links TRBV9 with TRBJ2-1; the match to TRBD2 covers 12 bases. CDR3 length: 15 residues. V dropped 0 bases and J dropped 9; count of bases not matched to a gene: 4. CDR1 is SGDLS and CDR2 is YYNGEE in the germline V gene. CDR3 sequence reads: CASSVVASGGGEQFF. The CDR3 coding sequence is TGTGCCAGCAGCGTAGTGGCTAGCGGGGGGGGTGAGCAGTTCTTC.

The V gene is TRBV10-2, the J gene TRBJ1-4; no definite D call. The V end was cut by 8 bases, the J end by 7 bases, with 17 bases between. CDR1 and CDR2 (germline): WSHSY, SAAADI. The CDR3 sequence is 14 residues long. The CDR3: CASGGPLAGEKLFF. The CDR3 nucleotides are TGCGCCAGCGGCGGTCCATTGGCAGGTGAAAAACTGTTTTTT.

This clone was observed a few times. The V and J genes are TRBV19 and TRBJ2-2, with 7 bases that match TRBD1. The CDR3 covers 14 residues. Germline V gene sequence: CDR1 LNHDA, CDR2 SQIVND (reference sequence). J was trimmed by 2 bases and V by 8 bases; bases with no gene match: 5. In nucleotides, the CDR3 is TGTGCCAGTCGGAGACAGGGAAACACCGGGGAGCTGTTTTTT. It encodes CASRRQGNTGELFF.

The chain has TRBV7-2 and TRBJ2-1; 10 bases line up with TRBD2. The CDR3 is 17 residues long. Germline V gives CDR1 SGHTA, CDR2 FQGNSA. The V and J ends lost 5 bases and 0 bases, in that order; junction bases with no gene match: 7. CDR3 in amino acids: CASSPPERGGSYNEQFF. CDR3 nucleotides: TGTGCCAGCAGCCCCCCGGAGCGGGGGGGCTCCTACAATGAGCAGTTCTTC.

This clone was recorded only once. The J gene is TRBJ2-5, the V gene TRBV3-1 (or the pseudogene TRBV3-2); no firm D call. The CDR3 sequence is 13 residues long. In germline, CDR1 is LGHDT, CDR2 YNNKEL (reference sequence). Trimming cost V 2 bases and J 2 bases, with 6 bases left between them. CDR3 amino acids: CASSQLEQETQYF. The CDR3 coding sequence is TGTGCCAGCAGCCAACTCGAGCAAGAGACCCAGTACTTC.

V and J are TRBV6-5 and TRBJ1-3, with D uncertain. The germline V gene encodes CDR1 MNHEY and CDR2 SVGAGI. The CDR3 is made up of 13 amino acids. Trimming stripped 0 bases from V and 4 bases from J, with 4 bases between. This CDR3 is CASSYSRGNTIYF. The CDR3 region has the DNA TGTGCCAGCAGTTACTCTAGGGGAAACACCATATATTTT.

This chain's CDR3 is CASSITGVGTEAFF. CDR3 DNA sequence: TGTGCCAGTAGTATTACAGGGGTAGGCACTGAAGCTTTCTTT. This chain joins TRBV19 and TRBJ1-1; 7 bases line up with TRBD1. The ends lost 3 bases at V and 4 bases at J; junction bases unmatched: 5. The CDR3 consists of 14 residues. In germline, CDR1 is LNHDA, CDR2 SQIVND (reference sequence).

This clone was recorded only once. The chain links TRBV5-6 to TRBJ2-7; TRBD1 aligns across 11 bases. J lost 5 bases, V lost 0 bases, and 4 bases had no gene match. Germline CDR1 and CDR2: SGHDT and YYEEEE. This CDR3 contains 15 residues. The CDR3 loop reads CASSLGDRGSHEQYV. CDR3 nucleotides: TGTGCCAGCAGCTTGGGGGACAGGGGGTCCCACGAGCAGTACGTC.

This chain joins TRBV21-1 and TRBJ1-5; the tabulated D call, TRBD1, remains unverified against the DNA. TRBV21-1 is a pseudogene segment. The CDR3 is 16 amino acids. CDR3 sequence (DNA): TGTGCCAGCAGCGCCTACAGGGAAGGTGGCAATCAGCCCCAGCATTTT. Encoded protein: CASSAYREGGNQPQHF.